These 8 T cell receptor beta chains share one sample of origin, sequenced in a study of T cell responses to AZD1222 COVID-19 vaccine. Profiling relied on immunoSEQ multiplex PCR, and the TCRdb table lists in-frame clones only, not all of them. The data contain about 130,000 clones, around nine tenths of them seen just once; the ten biggest clones take up 0.9% to 1.3%. The material was peripheral blood, obtained 28 days after the second AZD1222 dose. The receptors here all came from an adult who received the AZD1222 COVID-19 vaccine.

The chain's CDR3 is CASSLPGTGELFF. As DNA, the CDR3 is TGTGCCAGCAGCTTACCGGGGACCGGGGAGCTGTTTTTT. The chain employs TRBV7-3 and TRBJ2-2, with D possibly being TRBD2 (5 bases). There are 13 residues in the CDR3. V was pared by 2 bases and J by 5 bases, with 6 bases between. CDR1 is SGHTA and CDR2 is FQGTGA in the germline V gene. The variable domain in full, with the rest retrieved from reference TRBV7-3 and TRBJ2-2, is GAGVSQTPSNKVTEKGKYVELRCDPISGHTALYWYRQSLGQGPEFLIYFQGTGAADDSGLPNDRFFAVRPEGSVSTLKIQRTERGDSAVYLCASSLPGTGELFFGEGSRLTVL.

The chain is built from TRBV12-2 and TRBJ1-3; the table's D call, TRBD1, was not checked against the DNA. TRBV12-2 counts as a pseudogene. The CDR3 totals 17 residues. The CDR3 sequence is CASRPPGQKSSGNTIYF. The CDR3 DNA is TGTGCAAGTCGCCCCCCGGGACAGAAGAGCTCTGGAAACACCATATATTTT.

This chain connects TRBV11-2 to TRBJ2-2; 9 nucleotides match TRBD1. In germline, CDR1 is SGHAT, CDR2 FQNNGV. Unmatched junction bases numbered 6, after V lost 5 bases and J lost 5 bases. This CDR3 is built from 15 residues. The CDR3, as DNA: TGTGCCAGCAGCCCCTGGACAGGGGATACCGGGGAGCTGTTTTTT. Translation: CASSPWTGDTGELFF.

The rearrangement joins TRBV3-1 (or the pseudogene TRBV3-2) to TRBJ1-5; the match to TRBD1 covers 9 bases. This CDR3 spans 16 amino acids. Trimming at V came to 0 bases and at J to 2 bases, leaving 2 bases not matched to a gene. Germline V gene data show CDR1 as LGHDT and CDR2 as YNNKEL (reference sequence). The CDR3 DNA is TGTGCCAGCAGCCAAGATGGACAGGGGTGCAATCAGCCCCAGCATTTT. This codes for CASSQDGQGCNQPQHF.

The chain carries TRBV11-2 and TRBJ2-7; 7 nucleotides line up with TRBD1. V trimming: 5 bases; J trimming: 2 bases; junction bases outside the gene matches: 9. Germline assignment: CDR1 SGHAT and CDR2 FQNNGV. CDR3 length equals 15 residues. CDR3 in amino acids: CASSTFSGTAYEQYF. The CDR3 coding sequence is TGTGCCAGCAGCACATTTTCCGGGACAGCCTACGAGCAGTACTTC.

The V and J genes are TRBV6-4 and TRBJ2-3; TRBD2 might be the D (6 bases). The CDR3 is made up of 17 amino acids. Germline CDR1 reads MRHNA; CDR2 reads SNTAGT. Trimming took off 4 bases at V and 5 bases at J, with 22 bases between the two ends. The CDR3 sequence: CASSVQAAAGGVDTQYF. The CDR3 bases are TGTGCCAGCAGTGTGCAGGCGGCAGCCGGAGGGGTAGATACGCAGTATTTT.

The chain carries TRBV19 and TRBJ2-5, with 7 nucleotides matching TRBD2. Unmatched junction bases numbered 8, after V lost 5 bases and J lost 5 bases. Germline V gene sequence: CDR1 LNHDA, CDR2 SQIVND (reference sequence). CDR3 size: 14 residues. The CDR3: CASSVGRESETQYF. In DNA, the CDR3 is TGTGCCAGTAGTGTGGGGCGGGAGTCGGAGACCCAGTACTTC.

The chain combines TRBV7-9 with TRBJ1-3, with D uncertain. V dropped 0 bases and J dropped 5 bases, with 2 bases sitting between them. CDR3 size: 12 residues. Germline assignment: CDR1 SEHNR and CDR2 FQNEAQ (reference sequence). For the CDR3, the DNA is TGTGCCAGCAGCTTAGCCCGAAACACCATATATTTT. It is translated as CASSLARNTIYF.